Listed below are T cell receptor beta chains from one sample, sequenced in a study of Ad26.COV2.S vaccination and SARS-CoV-2 variants. Sequenced by immunoSEQ multiplex PCR; TCRdb stores in-frame clones only, minus some. The sample includes some 240,000 clones, approximately 88% of them seen just once. The sequencing used peripheral blood, collected in a trial of Ad26.COV2.S vaccine versus placebo. These receptors were collected from a person between 18 and 60 years old who received the Ad26.COV2.S COVID-19 vaccine or a placebo. Each CDR3 is given without its conserved first and last residue. Some rows mark clone size as missing; the rest say once, few, many or name a class of expanded clone.

J | V | size | CDR3
TRBJ2-5 | TRBV4-1 | - | ASSQEPGGKETQY
TRBJ1-1 | TRBV12-3/TRBV12-4 | - | ASSRQENTEAF
TRBJ1-5 | TRBV9 | few | ASSPQGNSNQPQH
TRBJ2-3 | TRBV7-8 | - | ASNPSGLWQDTQY
TRBJ2-3 | TRBV11-2 | - | ASSLVAGGRVDTQY
TRBJ1-4 | TRBV4-2 | - | ASKTGKGNEKLF
TRBJ1-6 | TRBV16 | - | ASTTLGDSPLH
TRBJ2-1 | TRBV19 | - | ASSIASRDEQF
TRBJ2-6 | TRBV30 | once | AWKMPGANVLT
TRBJ2-3 | TRBV28 | - | AINPGQGIRADTQY
TRBJ1-1 | TRBV18 | - | ASSPPGQGRAF
TRBJ2-1 | TRBV5-4 | - | ASSPKSTVNNEQF
TRBJ1-2 | TRBV5-1 | - | ASSLTGAEGYT
TRBJ1-1 | TRBV9 | - | ASSPRRGGAEAF
TRBJ2-4 | TRBV12-3/TRBV12-4 | - | ASSLVQRRPSN
TRBJ1-5 | TRBV19 | - | ASSLGLGGNQPQH
TRBJ1-5 | TRBV7-2 | - | ASSLDQGPQH
TRBJ2-2 | TRBV7-3 | - | ASSLELAGLTGELF
TRBJ2-5 | TRBV2 | - | ASNYLRRGQETQY
TRBJ1-6 | TRBV5-4 | - | ASSLDRPYNSPLH
TRBJ1-4 | TRBV7-9 | few | ASTLTGMAEKLF
TRBJ2-7 | TRBV6-6 | once | ASSYLQGSTYEQY
TRBJ1-2 | TRBV7-2 | - | ASSLVGQGARGYT
TRBJ1-5 | TRBV6-6 | few | ASWGRYSNQPQH
TRBJ2-7 | TRBV6-6 | - | ASSPGARFYEQY
TRBJ2-1 | TRBV12-3/TRBV12-4 | - | ASSNSGENEQF
TRBJ1-5 | TRBV4-1 | - | ASSLRAQADSNQPQH
TRBJ2-1 | TRBV7-9 | few | ASSLPSGLYNEQF
TRBJ1-2 | TRBV23-1 | - | ASSHQSGEGYYGYT
TRBJ1-1 | TRBV30 | few | AWGYGTVEAF
TRBJ2-1 | TRBV5-4 | - | ASSFMQGPPNEQF
TRBJ2-7 | TRBV7-2 | few | ASTGFDYEQY
TRBJ1-5 | TRBV24-1 | - | ATSDSGRGNQPQH
TRBJ1-1 | TRBV7-2 | - | ASSPLGQGNTEAF
TRBJ2-1 | TRBV4-3 | - | ASSRQLVFGSYNEQF
TRBJ2-1 | TRBV7-9 | - | ASSLEVDEQF
TRBJ2-1 | TRBV11-2 | - | ASSLDRHTNEQF
TRBJ2-3 | TRBV7-3 | - | ASTGESSDTQY
TRBJ1-2 | TRBV6-2/TRBV6-3 | - | ASSLPGPPFRYGYT
TRBJ1-5 | TRBV7-2 | - | ASSLVLGGNQPQH
TRBJ2-2 | TRBV6-2/TRBV6-3 | - | ASSWFFISGNTGELF
TRBJ1-1 | TRBV6-5 | - | ASRTTRGDTEAF
TRBJ2-5 | TRBV7-2 | - | ASSPREEKTQY
TRBJ1-2 | TRBV20-1 | - | SALSPSGYT
TRBJ1-2 | TRBV15 | - | ATSRGDGGYT